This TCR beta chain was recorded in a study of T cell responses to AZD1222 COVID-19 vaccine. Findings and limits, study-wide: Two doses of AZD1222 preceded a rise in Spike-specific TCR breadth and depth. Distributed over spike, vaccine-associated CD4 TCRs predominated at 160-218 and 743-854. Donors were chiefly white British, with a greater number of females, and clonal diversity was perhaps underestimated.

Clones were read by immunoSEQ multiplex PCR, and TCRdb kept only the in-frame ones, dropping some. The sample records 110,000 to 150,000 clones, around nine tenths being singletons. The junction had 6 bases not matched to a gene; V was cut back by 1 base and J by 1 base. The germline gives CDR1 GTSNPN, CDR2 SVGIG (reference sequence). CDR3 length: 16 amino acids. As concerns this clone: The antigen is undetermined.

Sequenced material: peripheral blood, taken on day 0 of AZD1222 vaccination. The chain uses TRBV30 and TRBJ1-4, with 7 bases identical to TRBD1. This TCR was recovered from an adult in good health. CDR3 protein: CAWSAHRQGTNEKLFF. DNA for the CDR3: TGTGCCTGGAGTGCCCACCGACAGGGAACTAATGAAAAACTGTTTTTT.